This is a list of T cell receptor beta chains from one sample in a study of blood T cell repertoires in COVID-19. Some clones are missing from TCRdb's copy, which holds only in-frame ones; the method was immunoSEQ multiplex PCR. The data show under 200,000 clones, around 82% seen once. The sequencing input was PBMCs or T cells enriched from blood (not recorded which). These TCRs come from a woman aged 55-70 years with acute COVID-19. CDR3s include the opening cysteine and the closing phenylalanine or tryptophan. D genes are given only for firm matches. Where a row states a size, it is once, few, many or the class of an expanded clone; other rows omit it.

abundance,j_gene,d_gene,v_gene,CDR3aa,CDR3nt
.,TRBJ1-1,.,TRBV11-3,CASSLGPTNTEAFF,TGTGCCAGCAGCTTAGGTCCTACGAACACTGAAGCTTTCTTT
.,TRBJ2-5,TRBD2,TRBV7-9,CASSPRLADQETQYF,TGTGCCAGCAGCCCTAGACTAGCGGATCAAGAGACCCAGTACTTC
once,TRBJ1-1,.,TRBV4-1,CASEPTGSRNTEAFF,TGCGCCAGCGAACCTACAGGGTCCCGTAACACTGAAGCTTTCTTT
once,TRBJ1-5,.,TRBV12-3/TRBV12-4,CASTPGNQPQHF,TGTGCCAGCACCCCCGGCAATCAGCCCCAGCATTTT
.,TRBJ1-1,TRBD1,TRBV12-5,CASGKGGGNTEAFF,TGTGCTAGTGGGAAAGGGGGCGGAAACACTGAAGCTTTCTTT
.,TRBJ1-5,TRBD1,TRBV2,CASVPRDRGWDSNQPQHF,TGTGCCAGCGTCCCCCGGGACAGGGGCTGGGATAGCAATCAGCCCCAGCATTTT
.,TRBJ1-5,.,TRBV7-2,CASSLTAGQPQHF,TGTGCCAGCAGCTTGACAGCTGGTCAGCCCCAGCATTTT
.,TRBJ2-2,.,TRBV19,CASSPRGELFF,TGTGCCAGTAGCCCCAGGGGGGAGCTGTTTTTT
.,TRBJ1-4,.,TRBV29-1,CSVEEGSYKGEKLFF,TGCAGCGTTGAAGAAGGGAGTTACAAGGGAGAAAAACTGTTTTTT
.,TRBJ1-2,TRBD1,TRBV4-3,CASSQSGGYGYTF,TGCGCCAGCAGCCAATCAGGGGGCTATGGCTACACCTTC
.,TRBJ1-2,.,TRBV6-5,CASSPREANYGYTF,TGTGCCAGCAGCCCCCGGGAAGCTAACTATGGCTACACCTTC
.,TRBJ2-6,.,TRBV6-5,CASSNRDQGVLTF,TGTGCCAGCAGCAACAGGGATCAGGGCGTCCTGACTTTC
.,TRBJ2-1,.,TRBV24-1,CATSDFWGGPEQFF,TGTGCCACCAGTGATTTCTGGGGAGGTCCTGAGCAGTTCTTC
.,TRBJ1-6,TRBD1,TRBV3-1/TRBV3-2,CASRLDRVNSPLHF,TGTGCCAGCAGGCTCGACAGGGTAAATTCACCCCTCCACTTT
.,TRBJ2-2,.,TRBV5-4,CAGRTLNTGELFF,TGTGCCGGGCGAACCCTGAACACCGGGGAGCTGTTTTTT
.,TRBJ2-5,.,TRBV3-1/TRBV3-2,CASSQRHGQETQYF,TGTGCCAGCAGCCAACGACACGGCCAAGAGACCCAGTACTTC
.,TRBJ1-2,.,TRBV10-2,CASLTGGDYGYTF,TGCGCCAGTCTGACGGGAGGAGACTATGGCTACACCTTC
.,TRBJ2-2,.,TRBV6-2/TRBV6-3,CASSRSGMPTGELFF,TGTGCCAGCAGTCGTTCCGGGATGCCCACCGGGGAGCTGTTTTTT
.,TRBJ2-3,.,TRBV10-2,CSSRGGGPDTQYF,TGCTCCTCAAGGGGCGGGGGCCCAGATACGCAGTATTTT
.,TRBJ1-3,TRBD1,TRBV19,CASSLFKGQSSGNTIYF,TGTGCCAGTAGTCTCTTCAAGGGACAGTCTTCTGGAAACACCATATATTTT
.,TRBJ2-1,TRBD2,TRBV7-9,CASSPGLARYNEQFF,TGTGCCAGCAGCCCGGGACTAGCGAGGTACAATGAGCAGTTCTTC
.,TRBJ1-4,TRBD1,TRBV7-9,CASSLGQGIITNEKLFF,TGTGCCAGCAGCCTGGGACAGGGGATAATAACTAATGAAAAACTGTTTTTT
.,TRBJ2-6,.,TRBV6-6,CASSPRRTSSGANVLTF,TGTGCCAGCAGTCCTAGAAGGACATCCTCTGGGGCCAACGTCCTGACTTTC
.,TRBJ1-5,.,TRBV7-8,CASSWGGEQPQHF,TGTGCCAGCAGCTGGGGGGGGGAGCAGCCCCAGCATTTT
.,TRBJ1-5,TRBD1,TRBV10-1,CARPTGGRSSWPQHF,TGCGCCAGACCAACAGGGGGGCGCAGTAGTTGGCCCCAGCATTTT
.,TRBJ1-6,.,TRBV6-4,CASSDLKNSPLHF,TGTGCCAGCAGTGACCTAAAGAATTCACCCCTCCACTTT
.,TRBJ1-5,TRBD1,TRBV11-2,CASSSGTGMDNQPQHF,TGTGCCAGCAGCTCCGGGACAGGGATGGACAATCAGCCCCAGCATTTT
.,TRBJ2-7,.,TRBV4-1,CASSQDVYEQYF,TGCGCCAGCAGCCAAGACGTCTACGAGCAGTACTTC
.,TRBJ2-1,.,TRBV10-3,CAISEGGDGEQFF,TGTGCCATCAGTGAAGGGGGGGATGGTGAGCAGTTCTTC
.,TRBJ2-2,TRBD2,TRBV4-3,CASTTSGGVVGELFF,TGCGCCAGCACCACTAGCGGGGGGGTGGTCGGGGAGCTGTTTTTT
.,TRBJ2-2,.,TRBV6-2/TRBV6-3,CASSYSKGRPAGELFF,TGTGCCAGCAGTTACTCGAAGGGGCGCCCGGCCGGGGAGCTGTTTTTT
.,TRBJ1-3,TRBD1,TRBV7-2,CASSLARQGSGNTIYF,TGTGCCAGCAGCTTAGCGAGACAGGGATCCGGAAACACCATATATTTT
.,TRBJ1-1,.,TRBV3-1/TRBV3-2,CASSQFTGSTEAFF,TGTGCCAGCAGCCAATTTACAGGGTCGACTGAAGCTTTCTTT
.,TRBJ1-5,TRBD1,TRBV27,CASSLSWQGGYSNQPQHF,TGTGCCAGCAGTTTATCTTGGCAGGGGGGCTATAGCAATCAGCCCCAGCATTTT
.,TRBJ2-1,TRBD2,TRBV2,CASSSGLAGGNEQFF,TGTGCCAGCAGTTCCGGACTAGCGGGAGGAAATGAGCAGTTCTTC
.,TRBJ2-6,.,TRBV21-1,CASSKRETEPFSGANVLTF,TGTGCCAGCAGCAAAAGGGAGACCGAGCCGTTCTCTGGGGCCAACGTCCTGACTTTC
few,TRBJ1-5,.,TRBV6-1,CASSEGQPYSNQPQHF,TGTGCCAGCAGTGAGGGCCAGCCATATAGCAATCAGCCCCAGCATTTT
once,TRBJ2-6,.,TRBV7-6,CASSRQSGPTGANVLTF,TGTGCCAGCAGCCGCCAGAGCGGCCCCACTGGGGCCAACGTCCTGACTTTC
.,TRBJ1-1,TRBD1,TRBV9,CASSVGGQGKMNTEAFF,TGTGCCAGCAGCGTAGGAGGACAGGGAAAAATGAACACTGAAGCTTTCTTT
.,TRBJ2-7,.,TRBV6-2/TRBV6-3,CASSYSTWYEQYF,TGTGCCAGCAGTTACTCGACTTGGTACGAGCAGTACTTC
.,TRBJ1-1,.,TRBV19,CASSPPGVRGVTEAFF,TGTGCCAGTAGTCCCCCGGGGGTTAGGGGCGTCACTGAAGCTTTCTTT
.,TRBJ1-5,TRBD1,TRBV19,CASRNRGRQPQHF,TGTGCCAGCCGGAACAGGGGCCGGCAGCCCCAGCATTTT
.,TRBJ1-1,TRBD1,TRBV12-3/TRBV12-4,CASSFNRGTEAFF,TGTGCCAGCAGTTTCAACAGGGGGACTGAAGCTTTCTTT
.,TRBJ2-5,.,TRBV3-1/TRBV3-2,CASSSAAGAQETQYF,TGTGCCAGCTCATCAGCCGCGGGGGCACAAGAGACCCAGTACTTC
few,TRBJ1-4,TRBD1,TRBV4-3,CASSQEMGYRGEKLFF,TGCGCCAGCAGCCAAGAAATGGGTTACAGGGGCGAAAAACTGTTTTTT
once,TRBJ1-5,.,TRBV12-3/TRBV12-4,CASSSQYQPQHF,TGTGCCAGCAGTTCCCAATATCAGCCCCAGCATTTT
.,TRBJ2-2,.,TRBV4-1,CASSQRTDGTGELFF,TGCGCCAGCAGCCAGCGGACAGACGGCACCGGGGAGCTGTTTTTT
.,TRBJ1-4,TRBD1,TRBV28,CASRTGFGTNEKLFF,TGTGCCAGCAGGACAGGGTTCGGAACTAATGAAAAACTGTTTTTT
.,TRBJ2-1,.,TRBV5-1,CASSLSGDEQFF,TGCGCCAGCAGCCTCAGCGGCGATGAGCAGTTCTTC
.,TRBJ1-1,TRBD1,TRBV7-2,CASRLTGSNTEAFF,TGTGCCAGCAGGTTGACAGGGTCTAACACTGAAGCTTTCTTT
.,TRBJ2-2,TRBD1,TRBV5-1,CASSALAGGNTGELFF,TGCGCCAGCAGCGCCCTCGCAGGGGGAAACACCGGGGAGCTGTTTTTT
.,TRBJ1-1,TRBD1,TRBV30,CAWSRDRNLYNTEAFF,TGTGCCTGGAGTCGGGACAGGAACTTATACAACACTGAAGCTTTCTTT
.,TRBJ2-5,.,TRBV19,CASSRARGETQYF,TGTGCCAGTAGTAGGGCAAGGGGAGAGACCCAGTACTTC
few,TRBJ1-5,.,TRBV7-2,CASSLGTVVGQPQHF,TGTGCCAGCAGCTTAGGGACAGTTGTCGGTCAGCCCCAGCATTTT
once,TRBJ1-1,TRBD1,TRBV11-3,CASSYRGDTEAFF,TGTGCCAGCAGCTACAGGGGGGACACTGAAGCTTTCTTT
.,TRBJ1-5,TRBD1,TRBV10-2,CATRQGAYGQPQHF,TGCGCCACCCGACAGGGGGCGTACGGACAGCCCCAACATTTT
once,TRBJ2-2,.,TRBV3-1/TRBV3-2,CASSQDGNTGELFF,TGTGCCAGCAGCCAAGACGGGAACACCGGGGAGCTGTTTTTT
.,TRBJ1-1,.,TRBV7-9,CASSLDSPVEAFF,TGTGCCAGCAGCTTAGACTCGCCGGTTGAAGCTTTCTTT
.,TRBJ2-1,TRBD2,TRBV30,CAWSVIPGLAGSPYNEQFF,TGTGCCTGGAGTGTAATTCCCGGACTAGCGGGATCGCCGTACAATGAGCAGTTCTTC
.,TRBJ1-1,.,TRBV9,CASSVSGYMNTEAFF,TGTGCCAGCAGCGTATCAGGTTACATGAACACTGAAGCTTTCTTT